The present entry profiles one T cell receptor (beta chain) with its context. The data are from a study of blood T cell repertoires in COVID-19. Study-level background: COVID-19 samples collected from the United States, Italy and Spain covered acute and convalescent phases. Sample material is recorded as cDNA or gDNA derived from T cells, B-cell-depleted T cells, or PBMCs.

Authors' processing steps: The authors estimated nucleated cell counts from reference gene primer amplification. Clones were sequenced by immunoSEQ multiplex PCR, and TCRdb holds only the in-frame ones, with some missing. From that table come the V and J calls and clone size; the DNA was used to work out D and trimming. The sample has roughly 120,000 clones, 90% seen once. This TCR was sampled from a human donor with active COVID-19. The donor label of this sample is uncertain. Source material: peripheral blood.

The CDR3 here is CAISETHTGETQYF. The CDR3 nucleotides read TGTGCCATCAGTGAGACCCACACGGGGGAGACCCAGTACTTC. The chain employs TRBV10-3 and TRBJ2-5, with a possible D match to TRBD2 (5 bases). The CDR3 extends over 14 amino acids. V was clipped by 2 bases and J by 5 bases, with 12 bases between them. Germline V CDR1 and CDR2: ENHRY, SYGVKD.